The TCR beta chain described here comes from a study of blood T cell repertoires in COVID-19. Study summary: The study drew acute and convalescent COVID-19 samples from the United States, Italy and Spain. T cells, B-cell-depleted T cells, or PBMCs provided the cDNA or gDNA that served as material.

Authors' processing steps: Cell counts per sample came from amplifying reference gene primers. The table came from immunoSEQ multiplex PCR; TCRdb's copy has only in-frame clones and leaves some out. V, J and clone size reflect that table, while D and trimming were determined from the DNA. The sample lists fewer than 500,000 clones; 75% to 90% were seen once. This TCR was recovered from a woman aged 18 to 35 who had recovered from COVID-19. The sample taken for sequencing was PBMCs or T cells enriched from blood (not recorded which).

CDR3 in DNA: TGTGCCATCCAGGAAGCGGCCAACTATGGCTACACCTTC. Its translation is CAIQEAANYGYTF. This rearrangement joins TRBV10-3 to TRBJ1-2, with D unresolved. V was clipped by 8 bases and J by 2 bases, with 12 bases between them. The CDR3 has 13 residues. Germline-derived CDR1 and CDR2 are ENHRY and SYGVKD.